This entry lists 21 T cell receptor beta chains sequenced from one sample in a study of cytomegalovirus exposure and HLA in healthy donors. With 60 Vbeta and 13 Jbeta primers, the PCR was carried out. The protocol was immunoSEQ multiplex PCR, while the TCRdb copy is restricted to in-frame clones and leaves out a portion. The sample consists of some 140,000 clones, around 83% of them appearing once. Sequencing was done on a sample of PBMCs. These receptors were collected from a male donor in good health and CMV-seropositive.

J is TRBJ2-7 and V is TRBV5-4; weak D call: TRBD1 (6 bases). Germline values: CDR1 SGHNT, CDR2 YYREEE (reference sequence). Trimming removed 4 bases from V and 3 bases from J, with 17 bases in between. The CDR3 extends over 15 amino acids. This CDR3 reads CASSNDRLLVYEQYF. The CDR3 region has the DNA TGTGCCAGCAGCAACGACAGGCTCCTTGTCTACGAGCAGTACTTC.

V usage is TRBV27 and J usage is TRBJ1-2; tentatively, D is TRBD1 (6 bases). With 6 bases removed from V and 0 bases from J, the gap between germline ends came to 20 bases. Germline lookup yields CDR1 MNHEY and CDR2 SMNVEV (reference sequence). This CDR3 contains 17 residues. CDR3 in amino acids: CASRPQGGQPPNYGYTF. The DNA of the CDR3 is TGTGCCAGCAGACCTCAAGGGGGACAACCGCCTAACTATGGCTACACCTTC.

The gene calls are TRBV6-5 and TRBJ2-3, with D possibly being TRBD2 (6 bases). The V end lost 2 bases, the J end lost 4 bases, and 16 bases lay between the germline ends. Germline assignment: CDR1 MNHEY and CDR2 SVGAGI. There are 16 residues in the CDR3. CDR3 protein: CASSYVTGDGADTQYF. The CDR3 DNA reads as TGTGCCAGCAGTTACGTGACGGGAGATGGAGCAGATACGCAGTATTTT.

J is TRBJ2-7 and V is TRBV27, with TRBD2 matching 10 bases. In germline, CDR1 is MNHEY, CDR2 SMNVEV (reference sequence). V lost 2 bases, J lost 8 bases, and 6 bases stayed unmatched. The CDR3 loop spans 14 amino acids. CDR3 in amino acids: CASSLSGLAEQQYF. The DNA for the CDR3 is TGTGCCAGCAGTTTAAGCGGACTAGCGGAGCAGCAGTACTTC.

The chain carries TRBV9 and TRBJ1-5; D is undetermined. Per germline, CDR1 SGDLS and CDR2 YYNGEE. The CDR3 is 13 residues long. Between the trimmed V and J ends, which lost 4 bases and 2 bases, there was a span of 7 bases. CDR3 region: CASSRRGNQPQHF. The CDR3 DNA reads as TGTGCCAGCAGCCGCCGCGGCAATCAGCCCCAGCATTTT.

This chain joins TRBV6-5 and TRBJ2-1; tentatively, D is TRBD2 (5 bases). CDR3 size: 8 residues. V lost 10 bases and J lost 12, with 7 bases in between. The germline V gene encodes CDR1 MNHEY and CDR2 SVGAGI. The DNA for the CDR3 is TGTGCCACGGGATTGCAGTTCTTC. It specifies CATGLQFF.

This chain uses TRBV5-8 with TRBJ1-2; weak D call: TRBD1 (5 bases). The V and J ends lost 0 bases and 0 bases respectively, with 9 bases between them. The CDR3 sequence is 15 residues long. The germline V gene has CDR1 SGHTS and CDR2 YDEGEE. CDR3 in DNA: TGTGCCAGCAGCTTGGCGGGGGGAGCTAACTATGGCTACACCTTC. It encodes CASSLAGGANYGYTF.

The CDR3 DNA follows: TGTGCCAGCTCCCCGGGACAGGGGGACTACGAGCAGTACTTC. Its protein is CASSPGQGDYEQYF. J is TRBJ2-7 and V is TRBV18; 11 nucleotides line up with TRBD1. J lost 3 bases, V lost 6 bases, and 4 bases had no gene match. Germline values: CDR1 KGHSH, CDR2 LQKENI. The CDR3 length is 14 residues.

This chain uses TRBV7-9 with TRBJ2-3; 7 bases align to TRBD1. From germline, CDR1 is SEHNR and CDR2 FQNEAQ (reference sequence). Germline trimming cut 6 bases from V and 1 base from J; bases unmatched to any gene: 4. This CDR3 has 14 residues. The CDR3 nucleotides read TGTGCCAGCAGAGGACAGGCTCGCACAGATACGCAGTATTTT. Residues: CASRGQARTDTQYF.

The chain joins TRBV7-9 to TRBJ1-1, with D unresolved. The CDR3 has 13 residues. V was shortened by 6 bases and J by 8 bases, with 16 bases between the two germline ends. The germline CDR1 and CDR2 sequences are SEHNR and FQNEAQ (reference sequence). The CDR3 reads CASSLWASVEAFF. The CDR3 region has the DNA TGTGCCAGCAGTCTTTGGGCCTCAGTCGAAGCTTTCTTT. The full variable domain, completed using reference TRBV7-9 and TRBJ1-1, is DTGVSQNPRHKITKRGQNVTFRCDPISEHNRLYWYRQTLGQGPEFLTYFQNEAQLEKSRLLSDRFSAERPKGSFSTLEIQRTEQGDSAMYLCASSLWASVEAFFGQGTRLTVV.

The V gene is TRBV19, the J gene TRBJ2-5; 7 nucleotides line up with TRBD2. The trim removed 5 bases at V and 4 bases at J, leaving 4 bases unmatched. This CDR3 has 13 residues. Germline V gene sequence: CDR1 LNHDA, CDR2 SQIVND (reference sequence). The CDR3 here is CASSGLAGETQYF. The CDR3 region has the DNA TGTGCCAGTAGTGGATTAGCGGGAGAGACCCAGTACTTC. Complete variable domain (other parts from reference TRBV19 and TRBJ2-5): DGGITQSPKYLFRKEGQNVTLSCEQNLNHDAMYWYRQDPGQGLRLIYYSQIVNDFQKGDIAEGYSVSREKKESFPLTVTSAQKNPTAFYLCASSGLAGETQYFGPGTRLLVL.

A remark on this clone: The junction does not match germline at one end; this may be a read error. This sample also contains other DNA sequences that code for the same CDR3. The chain couples TRBV7-7 to TRBJ2-5, with 7 bases lining up with TRBD2. The CDR3 length is 15 residues. Germline CDR1 and CDR2: SSHAT and FNYEAQ (reference sequence). CDR3: CASSSGTTIQETQYF. DNA of the CDR3: TGTGCTAGCAGCTCCGGGACTACCATCCAAGAGACCCAGTACTTC.

V usage is TRBV14 and J usage is TRBJ1-1; 9 positions match TRBD1. The V gene end was trimmed by 3 bases and the J gene end by 2 bases; junction bases not matched to a gene: 4. Germline values: CDR1 SGHDN, CDR2 FVKESK. The CDR3 covers 15 residues. For the CDR3, the DNA is TGTGCCAGCAGCCAGTACAGGGGGCTTAACACTGAAGCTTTCTTT. Encoded protein: CASSQYRGLNTEAFF.

The chain carries TRBV7-9 and TRBJ1-2, with 8 nucleotides matching TRBD1. The germline CDR1 and CDR2 sequences are SEHNR and FQNEAQ (reference sequence). The CDR3 spans 15 residues. The junction had 12 bases not matched to a gene; V was cut back by 5 bases and J by 7 bases. In nucleotides, the CDR3 is TGTGCCAGCAGCGCGCGGACAGGGAAAGGAGGTGGCTACACCTTC. Its protein is CASSARTGKGGGYTF.

Only a few counts were recorded for this clone. The chain recombines TRBV6-1 with TRBJ2-7; 8 positions agree with TRBD1. This CDR3 has 15 amino acids. Germline CDR1 reads MNHNS; CDR2 reads SASEGT. Trimming cost V 3 bases and J 4 bases; bases outside gene matches: 8. CDR3 sequence (DNA): TGTGCCAGCAGTGATGGCACAGGGGGTATGTACGAGCAGTACTTC. Translation gives CASSDGTGGMYEQYF.

The V call is TRBV19, the J call TRBJ1-1; 8 nucleotides line up with TRBD1. Germline V gene sequence: CDR1 LNHDA, CDR2 SQIVND (reference sequence). This CDR3 comprises 12 residues. Trimming removed 10 bases from V and 5 bases from J; junction bases left unmatched: 6. The CDR3 DNA is TGTGCCACTGGACAGGGTGAGACTGAAGCTTTCTTT. Its translation is CATGQGETEAFF.

A few counts support this clone. V and J are TRBV6-1 and TRBJ2-3; TRBD1 aligns across 8 bases. V lost 4 bases and J lost 1; bases outside the gene matches: 7. From germline, CDR1 is MNHNS and CDR2 SASEGT. This CDR3 is built from 16 residues. The CDR3 DNA sequence: TGTGCCAGCAGTGCTCCGACAGGGGAAGGCACAGATACGCAGTATTTT. Encoded protein: CASSAPTGEGTDTQYF.

The chain recombines TRBV5-1 with TRBJ1-2; D might be TRBD1 (5 bases). This CDR3 spans 20 amino acids. Germline assignment: CDR1 SGHRS and CDR2 YFSETQ. V shed 4 bases and J shed 0 bases, with 28 bases lying between them. CDR3: CASSEITFILGAETNYGYTF. DNA for the CDR3: TGCGCCAGCAGCGAAATTACTTTTATATTAGGGGCAGAGACTAACTATGGCTACACCTTC.

This clone was seen once. This chain uses TRBV14 with TRBJ2-7, with 9 bases that match TRBD1. Unmatched junction bases numbered 8, after V lost 4 bases and J lost 1 base. The CDR3 contains 16 residues. The germline gives CDR1 SGHDN, CDR2 FVKESK. CDR3 coding DNA: TGTGCCAGCAGCCGGGGCCTGGGACAGGGTTCCTACGAGCAGTACTTC. It yields the protein CASSRGLGQGSYEQYF.

This clone was detected once. The chain employs TRBV5-4 and TRBJ2-2; D unclear. V was pared by 9 bases and J by 7 bases, with 13 bases between. CDR1 SGHNT and CDR2 YYREEE come from the germline V gene (reference sequence). This CDR3 contains 12 residues. The CDR3: CATLDLGGELFF. The CDR3 DNA follows: TGTGCCACCCTTGACTTAGGCGGGGAGCTGTTTTTT.

On this clone: Relative to the germline gene, one junction end is altered; a read error may explain this. The V gene is TRBV7-9, the J gene TRBJ2-1; D is possibly TRBD2 (5 bases). CDR3 size: 15 residues. Germline V gives CDR1 SEHNR, CDR2 FQNEAQ (reference sequence). Here the CDR3 DNA reads TGTGCCAGCACCTTAACCCGAGGGAGTAGCCATGAGCAGTTCTTC. It codes for CASTLTRGSSHEQFF.